This TCR beta chain was found in a study of T cell repertoires in cytomegalovirus infection. Study-wide context: From public TCR beta signatures came an indication of both CMV infection and matching HLA type.

Note on this clonotype: Antigen specificity is unknown.

This CDR3 comprises 15 residues. Germline lookup yields CDR1 LNHDA and CDR2 SQIVND (reference sequence). V was clipped by 6 bases and J by 0 bases, with 13 bases between them. Study results and caveats: Across the ex vivo response, the dominant clonotypes were HLA-C-restricted CMV-specific TCR beta clonotypes. Totalled public TCR beta family frequency picked out people who carried CMV plus the relevant HLA.

MiXCR was run by TCRdb on the reads, yielding one entry per CDR3 protein. The data contain almost 550,000 distinct CDR3 sequences, more than 15% of them seen just once; the ten biggest clones take up more than 20%. Material: CD8+ T cells from PBMCs. The source of this sequence is a human donor in good health (CMV status not recorded). Some clones in this sample may be carry-over from other donors' samples. This chain uses TRBV19 with TRBJ2-3, with D perhaps matching TRBD1 (6 bases). CDR3 nucleotides: TGTGCCAGTAGGGACAGCAATACTAGCACAGATACGCAGTATTTT. It is translated as CASRDSNTSTDTQYF.